This T cell receptor beta chain was sequenced for a study of blood T cell repertoires in COVID-19. Study-level background: COVID-19 samples, acute and convalescent, were from the United States, Italy and Spain. T cells, B-cell-depleted T cells, or PBMCs provided the cDNA or gDNA that served as material.

The CDR3 is made up of 20 amino acids. The V and J ends lost 5 bases and 2 bases respectively, with 27 bases between them. Germline V gene data show CDR1 as SGHNT and CDR2 as YENEEA. Under the authors' procedure: Amplification with reference gene primers provided the estimates of nucleated cell counts. The data were produced by immunoSEQ multiplex PCR, yet TCRdb's version contains in-frame clones alone and is incomplete. V and J calls and clone size come straight from that table; D and trimming were deduced from the DNA. The repertoire includes about 130,000 clones, about 86% of them detected once, and over 15% sits in the top ten.

What was sequenced was peripheral blood. The chain joins TRBV11-3 to TRBJ1-4; D is perhaps TRBD1 (5 bases). This TCR was recovered from a woman in her forties or fifties with acute or convalescent COVID-19. The CDR3 region is CASSTGRNAPRATTNEKLFF. CDR3 nucleotides: TGTGCCAGCAGCACCGGTCGTAATGCCCCCAGGGCGACGACTAATGAAAAACTGTTTTTT.